The next 25 T cell receptor beta chains were all read from a single sample in a study of T-cell reconstitution after alpha-beta-depleted transplantation in children. Unique molecular identifiers were incorporated into the prepared TCRbeta library. TCRdb re-called the PCR reads through MiXCR, storing one row per CDR3 protein. The table includes 200,000 to 250,000 distinct CDR3 sequences, approximately 9.5% detected once. The material sequenced was PBMCs from the stem cell graft donor, taken from the stem cell graft. The receptor source for this set is a human donor who donated a stem cell graft to a child with acute lymphoblastic leukemia.

This clonotype was detected a few times. In DNA form, the CDR3 reads TGCAGTGCCAGTAGGGTAGCGGGGGCGAGCACAGATACGCAGTATTTT. This sequence encodes CSASRVAGASTDTQYF. The chain combines TRBV20-1 with TRBJ2-3; 9 nucleotides agree with TRBD2. This CDR3 is 16 amino acids long. Per germline, CDR1 DFQATT and CDR2 SNEGSKA (reference sequence). V trimming: 6 bases; J trimming: 0 bases; junction bases outside the gene matches: 10.

This clonotype has at least ten counts. V and J are TRBV7-8 and TRBJ1-5, with no clear D. Deletions cut 5 bases from V and 3 bases from J, with 11 bases between. This CDR3 has 14 residues. From germline, CDR1 is SGHVS and CDR2 FQNEAQ. CDR3 residues: CASSRDGHNQPQHF. The CDR3 nucleotides read TGTGCCAGCAGCCGAGACGGTCACAATCAGCCCCAGCATTTT.

This clonotype was observed many times. The chain has TRBV6-5 and TRBJ1-5; 7 bases line up with TRBD1. V lost 2 bases, J lost 5 bases, and 6 bases stayed unmatched. The germline V gene encodes CDR1 MNHEY and CDR2 SVGAGI. This CDR3 has 15 amino acids. The CDR3 coding sequence is TGTGCCAGCAGTTACACCCGACAGGGTGATCAGCCCCAGCATTTT. As protein: CASSYTRQGDQPQHF.

This clonotype has just a few counts. This chain uses TRBV12-3 or TRBV12-4 with TRBJ2-1, with a possible D match to TRBD2 (5 bases). The CDR3 is 13 residues long. V was trimmed by 3 bases and J by 6 bases, leaving 9 bases between them. In DNA, the CDR3 is TGTGCCAGCAGTTTTTTAGCGATCAATGAGCAGTTCTTC. Translated, it gives CASSFLAINEQFF.

This clonotype was detected ten times or more. The rearrangement uses TRBV5-1 and TRBJ1-1; D remains unclear. This CDR3 is built from 15 residues. Germline loops: CDR1 SGHRS, CDR2 YFSETQ. V dropped 5 bases and J dropped 0 bases, with 14 bases sitting between them. CDR3 protein: CASSSGRSMNTEAFF. DNA of the CDR3: TGCGCCAGCAGTTCTGGACGAAGCATGAACACTGAAGCTTTCTTT.

There are many counts of this clonotype. This sequence joins TRBV25-1 and TRBJ1-4; D call uncertain. V was clipped by 0 bases and J by 7 bases, with 9 bases between them. CDR1 and CDR2 (germline): MGHDK, SYGVNS. The CDR3 loop spans 14 amino acids. In DNA, the CDR3 is TGTGCCAGCAGTGAATACAGTGCCGGTGAAAAACTGTTTTTT. Protein: CASSEYSAGEKLFF.

This clonotype has just a few counts. DNA for the CDR3: TGTGCCAGCAGTTTAACGCCCCCCGGACAGGCCTCCAATCAGCCCCAGCATTTT. Translating gives CASSLTPPGQASNQPQHF. The chain combines TRBV12-3 or TRBV12-4 with TRBJ1-5, with 7 bases identical to TRBD1. Germline trimming cut 2 bases from V and 3 bases from J; bases unmatched to any gene: 13. The CDR3 contains 18 residues.

This clonotype came up many times. The chain joins TRBV20-1 to TRBJ2-1; no reliable D call. The germline gives CDR1 DFQATT, CDR2 SNEGSKA (reference sequence). V was clipped by 4 bases and J by 4 bases, with 5 bases between them. This CDR3 is built from 11 residues. The CDR3 region is CSATIYNEQFF. Here the CDR3 DNA reads TGCAGTGCTACAATTTACAATGAGCAGTTCTTC.

This clonotype has a handful of counts. The J gene is TRBJ1-2, the V gene TRBV3-1, with D unresolved. Germline loops: CDR1 LGHDT, CDR2 YNNKEL (reference sequence). Trimming removed 4 bases from V and 2 bases from J, with 14 bases in between. CDR3 length: 15 amino acids. The CDR3 region has the DNA TGTGCCAGCAGCCCCGAAGTGGAATCCAACTATGGCTACACCTTC. It codes for CASSPEVESNYGYTF.

This chain connects TRBV6-2 or TRBV6-3 to TRBJ1-5; possible D gene TRBD1, 5 bases. Trimming took 8 bases from V and 7 from J, leaving 18 bases between them. The CDR3 consists of 14 residues. Germline V gene sequence: CDR1 MNHEY, CDR2 SVGEGT. The CDR3 is CASDRWGSGQPQHF. The DNA for the CDR3 is TGTGCCAGCGATCGGTGGGGGTCAGGGCAGCCCCAGCATTTT.

This clonotype has a count of ten or more. The V and J genes are TRBV5-1 and TRBJ2-1; unclear D gene. Germline V gene data show CDR1 as SGHRS and CDR2 as YFSETQ. The CDR3 is 12 residues long. Between the trimmed V and J ends, which lost 6 bases and 9 bases, there was a span of 13 bases. CDR3 DNA sequence: TGCGCCAGCACCGAGCCGCCAGCTGAGCAGTTCTTC. Amino acids: CASTEPPAEQFF.

This CDR3 is CASSLLGRGTDTQYF. The DNA of the CDR3 is TGCGCCAGCAGCTTGTTGGGCAGAGGCACAGATACGCAGTATTTT. The gene calls are TRBV5-1 and TRBJ2-3; no firm D call. There are 15 residues in the CDR3. V lost 1 base to trimming and J lost 1 base, with 10 bases between them. Germline lookup yields CDR1 SGHRS and CDR2 YFSETQ.

The chain employs TRBV25-1 and TRBJ2-6; D is perhaps TRBD2 (6 bases). From germline, CDR1 is MGHDK and CDR2 SYGVNS. This CDR3 contains 15 residues. V shed 5 bases and J shed 11 bases, with 19 bases lying between them. CDR3 protein: CASSPPGDHRDVLTF. CDR3 DNA: TGTGCCAGCAGTCCCCCGGGGGACCATCGCGACGTCCTGACTTTC.

This clonotype was counted at least ten times. The chain couples TRBV5-1 to TRBJ2-3; 7 bases match TRBD2. The V gene end was trimmed by 1 base and the J gene end by 2 bases; junction bases not matched to a gene: 4. The CDR3 is 15 amino acids. Germline V gene sequence: CDR1 SGHRS, CDR2 YFSETQ. CDR3 region: CASSLSGATTDTQYF. The CDR3 nucleotides read TGCGCCAGCAGCTTGAGCGGGGCAACCACAGATACGCAGTATTTT.

This clonotype has a count of ten or more. The chain recombines TRBV27 with TRBJ2-7, with D unclear. The germline V and J ends were trimmed by 3 bases and 6 bases, with 18 bases remaining between them. CDR3 length equals 15 residues. Per germline, CDR1 MNHEY and CDR2 SMNVEV (reference sequence). Here the CDR3 reads CASSLVLRPPAEQYF. DNA of the CDR3: TGTGCCAGCAGTTTGGTTTTGAGACCCCCGGCCGAGCAGTACTTC.

The rearrangement links TRBV11-2 to TRBJ2-5; TRBD2 matches 12 bases. The CDR3 has 15 amino acids. From germline, CDR1 is SGHAT and CDR2 FQNNGV. V was clipped by 6 bases and J by 5 bases; unmatched bases: 7. The CDR3 sequence is CASRQTSGGMETQYF. The CDR3 coding sequence is TGTGCCAGCAGACAAACTAGCGGGGGGATGGAGACCCAGTACTTC.

Ten or more counts support this clonotype. The chain recombines TRBV14 with TRBJ2-3, with TRBD1 matching over 8 bases. The trim removed 4 bases at V and 2 bases at J, leaving 5 bases unmatched. CDR3 length: 15 residues. CDR1 is SGHDN, CDR2 FVKESK, per germline. Here the CDR3 DNA reads TGTGCCAGCAGCCTGGGGACAGGATACACAGATACGCAGTATTTT. It is translated as CASSLGTGYTDTQYF.

This clonotype was counted a single time. The chain uses TRBV5-6 and TRBJ2-7; no clear D. Germline V gene lookup returns CDR1 SGHDT and CDR2 YYEEEE. V lost 1 base and J lost 7, with 15 bases in between. The CDR3 is 14 amino acids. This chain's CDR3 is CASSLILAEWEQYF. CDR3 sequence (DNA): TGTGCCAGCAGCTTGATTTTGGCAGAGTGGGAGCAGTACTTC.

This clonotype was counted a few times. This chain links TRBV6-4 with TRBJ2-3, with no clear D. CDR1 is MRHNA and CDR2 is SNTAGT in the germline V gene. The length of the CDR3 is 13 residues. V was cut by 2 bases and J by 3 bases, with 6 bases left in between. CDR3 residues: CASSDPLTDTQYF. For the CDR3, the DNA is TGTGCCAGCAGTGACCCCCTAACAGATACGCAGTATTTT.

This clonotype occurred many times. CDR3 sequence: CAISGGQNGYEQYF. DNA of the CDR3: TGTGCCATCAGTGGAGGACAGAACGGCTACGAGCAGTACTTC. V gene TRBV10-3 combines with J gene TRBJ2-7, with a tentative D call TRBD1 (6 bases). The CDR3 consists of 14 residues. The germline V and J ends were trimmed by 4 bases and 3 bases, with 13 bases remaining between them. Germline V CDR1 and CDR2: ENHRY, SYGVKD.

About this clonotype itself: No conserved phenylalanine or tryptophan ends this CDR3, so it is likely a read error. The chain employs TRBV27 and TRBJ2-3, with TRBD1 matching 10 bases. Germline CDR1 and CDR2: MNHEY and SMNVEV (reference sequence). This CDR3 is built from 16 residues. J was trimmed by 4 bases and V by 3 bases; bases with no gene match: 7. Written as DNA, the CDR3 is TGTGCCAGCAGTTTCGGGACAGGGGATGGTTCAGATACGCAGTATTAT. This codes for CASSFGTGDGSDTQYY.

The V and J genes are TRBV27 and TRBJ2-7; possible D gene TRBD2, 5 bases. Between the trimmed V and J ends, which lost 5 bases and 0 bases, there was a span of 8 bases. Per the germline V gene, CDR1 is MNHEY and CDR2 is SMNVEV (reference sequence). CDR3 length: 13 amino acids. CDR3 sequence: CASSGGHSYEQYF. For the CDR3, the DNA is TGTGCCAGCAGTGGCGGGCACTCCTACGAGCAGTACTTC.

This clonotype was detected ten times or more. The chain is built from TRBV5-1 and TRBJ2-1, with a tentative D call TRBD1 (6 bases). V lost 1 base to trimming and J lost 5 bases, with 16 bases between them. The germline gives CDR1 SGHRS, CDR2 YFSETQ. The CDR3 loop spans 16 amino acids. The CDR3 DNA reads TGCGCCAGCAGCTTGCATGTGGACAGACCCAACAATGAGCAGTTCTTC. Its protein product is CASSLHVDRPNNEQFF.

This clonotype was counted ten times or more. The rearrangement links TRBV10-3 to TRBJ2-1; no definite D call. The CDR3 contains 12 residues. Trimming removed 5 bases at V and 10 bases at J, with 12 bases between. Germline CDR1 ENHRY, CDR2 SYGVKD. CDR3 in DNA: TGTGCCATCAGTATACTCGCGACCGAGCAGTTCTTC. It yields the protein CAISILATEQFF.

The V and J genes are TRBV11-2 and TRBJ2-5; either TRBD1 or TRBD2 may supply D (7 bases each). CDR1 is SGHAT and CDR2 is FQNNGV in the germline V gene. Trimming pared 0 bases from V and 1 base from J, leaving 15 bases between. This CDR3 spans 17 amino acids. Written as DNA, the CDR3 is TGTGCCAGCAGCTTAGACAGGGGGGGGTCCCCCCAAGAGACCCAGTACTTC. This translates into CASSLDRGGSPQETQYF.